What follows describes a single TCR beta chain. It lacks a known antigen. It has no much larger one-base neighbor in the sample; base qualities were not kept. The sample is drawn from a study of blood T cell repertoires in COVID-19 (TCRdb year 2020). Background on the whole study: Samples covering the acute and convalescent phases of COVID-19 were provided by collaborators in the United States, Italy and Spain. The material from the prospective study consisted of cDNA or gDNA derived from T cells, B-cell-depleted T cells, or PBMCs. Subjects who had been exposed to COVID-19, were actively infected with it, or had recovered from it provided the deeply sampled blood TCRbeta repertoires that made up the dataset. The repertoires were made available in a free public database intended to serve as a resource for research on the immune response to SARS-CoV-2. Samples came from the ongoing ImmuneRACE study (first 160 participants) plus 1,254 subjects from 6 global collaborators. Sample metadata almost always included a de-identified subject ID, COVID-19 status, age in years and sex. HLA class I and class II types, where available, came from metadata supplied by the sample provider rather than from assay-based typing. Broader findings and caveats from the paper: The quantity of clinical and demographic metadata differed by source and by participant and was supplied without curation.

TCRbeta CDR3 regions were amplified from genomic DNA using the immunoSEQ Assay, a bias-controlled multiplex PCR. As for the authors' bioinformatics: The number of nucleated cells in each sample was estimated from the amplification of reference gene primers within the assay. To quantify the absolute abundance of each unique TCRbeta CDR3 rearrangement, sequence reads were collapsed and filtered. For each sample, productive Simpson clonality was calculated by taking the square root of Simpson's diversity index across productive rearrangements. TCRdb holds this immuneACCESS table with in-frame rearrangements only. Some clones are missing; in checked studies, unresolved V genes explain under half, and the rest has no known cause. V, J and clone size were drawn from that table, and D and trimming were deduced from the DNA. This sample gives 95,000 to 150,000 clones in total; 83% of them show up just once. Jointly, the top ten make up 5.9% of the sample.

Each collaborating institution followed its own protocols to collect whole blood in K2EDTA tubes. For TCRbeta analysis, collaborators shipped samples in one of three forms: frozen whole blood, isolated PBMCs, or DNA extracted from either of those sample types. The germline V gene (reference sequence) supplies CDR1 LNHDA and CDR2 SQIVND. V loses 6 bases at its end and J loses 4 bases; junction bases beyond the gene matches: 6. The CDR3 goes from the cysteine to the phenylalanine over 14 residues. The retained sequence is limited to the CDR3, 42 bases, with the frame set at the first base. Sequencing input: peripheral blood. Here the chain combines TRBV19 and TRBJ2-5; 9 middle bases align to TRBD1. The sequence derives from a man older than 75 with active or convalescent COVID-19. For the CDR3, the sequence is CASRATTGGETQYF. The bases are TGTGCCAGTAGAGCGACGACAGGGGGAGAGACCCAGTACTTC.